The 18 T cell receptor beta chains below come from one sample, sequenced in a study of blood T cells in healthy people across ages. The use of a sample-barcoded 5' primer and a J-beta primer mix characterized a second PCR of roughly 6 to 12 cycles. MiXCR, applied by TCRdb to the 5' RACE reads, yields one record per CDR3 protein. The sample includes about 560,000 distinct CDR3 sequences, about 27% of them seen just once. Another study also made use of these data, one on T cells of mothers and their children.

Material for sequencing was blood. Receptor source: a boy aged 2 to 9 in good health.

This clonotype came up a few times. The rearrangement uses TRBV20-1 and TRBJ2-7; 9 nucleotides agree with TRBD2. This CDR3 comprises 13 residues. Germline V gene sequence: CDR1 DFQATT, CDR2 SNEGSKA (reference sequence). After removal of 4 bases from V and 3 bases from J, the junction contained 4 bases not matched to a gene. For the CDR3, the DNA is TGCAGTGCTAAAAGCGGGGGGCTCTACGAGCAGTACTTC. It translates to CSAKSGGLYEQYF.

This clonotype was seen only a few times. The genes are TRBV3-1 and TRBJ2-5; TRBD1 agrees at 8 bases. The end of the DNA aligns better with TRBJ2-7, so the J call may be wrong. Germline CDR1 and CDR2: LGHDT and YNNKEL (reference sequence). This CDR3 spans 14 amino acids. In DNA form, the CDR3 reads TGTGCCAGCAGCCCCAGGGGGCCCTCCTACGAGCAGTACTTC. Translated: CASSPRGPSYEQYF.

The sample holds a few counts of this clonotype. CDR3 protein: CSARDRGYSNQPQHF. The CDR3 nucleotides are TGCAGTGCTAGGGACAGGGGATATAGCAATCAGCCCCAGCATTTT. This chain uses TRBV20-1 with TRBJ1-5; 9 nucleotides match TRBD1. The junction had 3 bases not matched to a gene; V was cut back by 3 bases and J by 0 bases. The CDR3 runs to 15 residues. The germline V gene has CDR1 DFQATT and CDR2 SNEGSKA (reference sequence).

This chain's CDR3 is CASSFGRDKETQYF. The CDR3 nucleotides are TGTGCCAGCAGCTTCGGCAGGGATAAAGAGACCCAGTACTTC. The chain links TRBV7-9 to TRBJ2-5; D might be TRBD1 (5 bases). There are 14 residues in the CDR3. The germline V gene has CDR1 SEHNR and CDR2 FQNEAQ (reference sequence). V was cut by 3 bases and J by 3 bases, with 11 bases left in between.

This clonotype was counted between two and nine times. In DNA form, the CDR3 reads TGTGCCAGCAGTGGCCCGGGACAGGGAGCCCAAGAGACCCAGTACTTC. It codes for CASSGPGQGAQETQYF. This chain connects TRBV6-1 to TRBJ2-5; 9 nucleotides agree with TRBD1. The V and J ends lost 4 bases and 1 base, in that order; junction bases with no gene match: 7. Germline CDR1 MNHNS, CDR2 SASEGT. This CDR3 has 16 amino acids.

The rearrangement joins TRBV29-1 to TRBJ2-5, with TRBD1 as a possible D gene (6 bases). Near its end, the DNA agrees better with TRBJ2-7, so the J call may be wrong. The CDR3 spans 12 residues. The germline gives CDR1 SQVTM, CDR2 ANQGSEA. In DNA, the CDR3 is TGCAGCGTTGAAGACGACAGGTCCGAGCAGTACTTC. Its translation: CSVEDDRSEQYF.

The table lists this clonotype with a count of one. The CDR3 nucleotides are TGCAGTGCTACCCCGCTTCCAGCGGGAGACTACGAGCAGTACTTC. Protein: CSATPLPAGDYEQYF. This chain joins TRBV20-1 and TRBJ2-7; TRBD2 aligns across 8 bases. The CDR3 covers 15 residues. The germline V gene encodes CDR1 DFQATT and CDR2 SNEGSKA (reference sequence). The V and J ends lost 4 bases and 3 bases, in that order; junction bases with no gene match: 11.

This chain links TRBV30 with TRBJ1-1, with D perhaps TRBD1 (5 bases). Deletions cut 2 bases from V and 3 bases from J, with 7 bases between. The CDR3 has 12 amino acids. Germline V gives CDR1 GTSNPN, CDR2 SVGIG (reference sequence). This chain's CDR3 is CAWSYRYTEAFF. The CDR3 DNA follows: TGTGCCTGGAGTTACAGGTACACTGAAGCTTTCTTT.

The chain employs TRBV21-1 and TRBJ2-5; the D call TRBD1 from the table was never checked on the DNA. The J call is doubtful: the DNA matches TRBJ2-1 better. TRBV21-1 is tagged as a pseudogene. The CDR3 covers 14 residues. The CDR3 DNA is TGTGCCAGCAGCAAGACAGGGGGAAACAATGAGCAGTTCTTC. It is translated as CASSKTGGNNEQFF.

V is TRBV7-9 and J is TRBJ1-2, with 7 positions matching TRBD1. The V and J ends lost 2 bases and 3 bases, in that order; junction bases with no gene match: 6. The length of the CDR3 is 15 residues. The germline V gene encodes CDR1 SEHNR and CDR2 FQNEAQ (reference sequence). CDR3 sequence (DNA): TGTGCCAGCAGCTTACGACAGGGCAGGGACTATGGCTACACCTTC. Protein: CASSLRQGRDYGYTF. Full variable domain (outside the CDR3, taken from reference TRBV7-9 and TRBJ1-2): DTGVSQNPRHKITKRGQNVTFRCDPISEHNRLYWYRQTLGQGPEFLTYFQNEAQLEKSRLLSDRFSAERPKGSFSTLEIQRTEQGDSAMYLCASSLRQGRDYGYTFGSGTRLTVV.

This clonotype was observed a few times. The V gene is TRBV5-5, the J gene TRBJ2-2, with D tentatively TRBD1 (5 bases). Trimming left V 3 bases short and J 1 base short, with 7 bases between. CDR3 length equals 14 residues. The germline gives CDR1 SGHKS, CDR2 YYEKEE (reference sequence). The CDR3 here is CASSSTGNTGELFF. In DNA, the CDR3 is TGTGCCAGCAGCTCTACAGGGAACACCGGGGAGCTGTTTTTT. Full variable domain (missing parts from reference TRBV5-5 and TRBJ2-2): DAGVTQSPTHLIKTRGQQVTLRCSPISGHKSVSWYQQVLGQGPQFIFQYYEKEERGRGNFPDRFSARQFPNYSSELNVNALLLGDSALYLCASSSTGNTGELFFGEGSRLTVL.

V gene TRBV5-5 combines with J gene TRBJ2-4; the D is unclear. Trimming shortened V by 5 bases and J by 6 bases, and 12 bases separated the two germline ends. Germline V gene sequence: CDR1 SGHKS, CDR2 YYEKEE (reference sequence). The CDR3 runs to 13 residues. The CDR3 protein is CASSTRDPNIQYF. CDR3 nucleotide sequence: TGTGCCAGCAGTACCAGAGACCCAAACATTCAGTACTTC.

V and J are TRBV6-6 and TRBJ1-1; tentative D call: TRBD1 (6 bases). Trimming removed 6 bases from V and 0 bases from J, with 20 bases in between. This CDR3 has 17 amino acids. CDR1 is MNHNY, CDR2 SVGAGI, per germline (reference sequence). CDR3 nucleotide sequence: TGTGCCAGCAGCACGACGACCGGGGGGGGCCTGAACACTGAAGCTTTCTTT. Its translation: CASSTTTGGGLNTEAFF.

This clonotype was observed many times. The chain recombines TRBV2 with TRBJ2-3, with D unresolved. V was shortened by 8 bases and J by 4 bases, with 7 bases between the two germline ends. The CDR3 runs to 11 residues. CDR1 is SNHLY and CDR2 is FYNNEI in the germline V gene. The CDR3 here is CASLGSDTQYF. The DNA of the CDR3 is TGTGCCAGCCTCGGATCAGATACGCAGTATTTT.

The V call is TRBV6-2 or TRBV6-3, the J call TRBJ1-1; perhaps TRBD1 as D (5 bases). The CDR3 loop spans 11 amino acids. Looked up from germline, CDR1 is MNHEY and CDR2 is SVGEGT. Trimming removed 10 bases at V and 5 bases at J, with 11 bases between. CDR3 residues: CATQQVTEAFF. In DNA, the CDR3 is TGTGCCACCCAACAGGTTACTGAAGCTTTCTTT.

The genes are TRBV7-9 and TRBJ1-1; tentatively, D is TRBD1 (6 bases). V lost 5 bases and J lost 3, with 16 bases in between. CDR1 is SEHNR, CDR2 FQNEAQ, per germline (reference sequence). There are 15 residues in the CDR3. CDR3 amino acids: CASSPTGQPHTEAFF. As DNA, the CDR3 is TGTGCCAGCAGCCCAACAGGACAGCCCCACACTGAAGCTTTCTTT.

The V gene is TRBV28, the J gene TRBJ2-1; 14 bases are a match to TRBD2. Germline CDR1 and CDR2: MDHEN and SYDVKM. V was pared by 6 bases and J by 5 bases, with 9 bases of the junction left unmatched. The CDR3 sequence is 17 residues long. The CDR3 loop is CASSHRLAGGPNNEQFF. The CDR3 bases are TGTGCCAGCAGCCATCGACTAGCGGGAGGGCCTAACAATGAGCAGTTCTTC. Complete variable domain (other parts from reference TRBV28 and TRBJ2-1): DVKVTQSSRYLVKRTGEKVFLECVQDMDHENMFWYRQDPGLGLRLIYFSYDVKMKEKGDIPEGYSVSREKKERFSLILESASTNQTSMYLCASSHRLAGGPNNEQFFGPGTRLTVL.

The J gene is TRBJ2-7, the V gene TRBV29-1, with D hard to call. Trimming stripped 3 bases from V and 7 bases from J, with 10 bases between. CDR3 size: 11 residues. Germline V CDR1 and CDR2: SQVTM, ANQGSEA. CDR3 residues: CSVEQSLEQYF. The DNA of the CDR3 is TGCAGCGTTGAGCAGTCCCTTGAGCAGTACTTC.